One and the same sample provided the 17 T cell receptor beta chains below, sequenced in a study of beta chain features in type 1 diabetes. The whole isolated RNA underwent reverse transcription, so sequencing captured expressed TCRB transcripts. Some clones are missing from TCRdb's copy, which holds only in-frame ones; the method was immunoSEQ multiplex PCR. The sample holds about 150,000 clones, about 8.5% seen once. The sequencing input was central memory CD4+ T cells from blood. Source of these receptors: a man between 18 and 35 years old in good health.

The chain uses TRBV18 and TRBJ1-5; weak D call: TRBD1 (6 bases). This CDR3 comprises 13 residues. Trimming shortened V by 3 bases and J by 5 bases, and 8 bases separated the two germline ends. In germline, CDR1 is KGHSH, CDR2 LQKENI. CDR3 coding DNA: TGTGCCAGCTCACCGGACAGCGATCAGCCCCAGCATTTT. This translates into CASSPDSDQPQHF.

The sample holds many counts of this clone. The V and J genes are TRBV29-1 and TRBJ2-6; 7 bases match TRBD1. Germline CDR1 and CDR2: SQVTM and ANQGSEA. V shed 5 bases, J shed 4 bases, and the junction held 5 bases outside the gene matches. The CDR3 consists of 14 residues. The CDR3 DNA reads TGCAGCGTTTTAACAGGGGCGGGGGCCAACGTCCTGACTTTC. Protein sequence: CSVLTGAGANVLTF.

This clone was picked up many times. The rearrangement links TRBV5-1 to TRBJ2-2, with D perhaps TRBD2 (6 bases). The CDR3 loop spans 15 amino acids. CDR1 SGHRS and CDR2 YFSETQ come from the germline V gene. Trimming cost V 0 bases and J 3 bases, with 9 bases left between them. This CDR3 reads CASSLDSGDTGELFF. The DNA for the CDR3 is TGCGCCAGCAGCTTGGATAGCGGAGACACCGGGGAGCTGTTTTTT. The whole variable domain, filled in from reference TRBV5-1 and TRBJ2-2, reads KAGVTQTPRYLIKTRGQQVTLSCSPISGHRSVSWYQQTPGQGLQFLFEYFSETQRNKGNFPGRFSGRQFSNSRSEMNVSTLELGDSALYLCASSLDSGDTGELFFGEGSRLTVL.

Only a few counts were recorded for this clone. The gene calls are TRBV6-5 and TRBJ1-1; no clear D. Trimming stripped 0 bases from V and 13 bases from J, with 18 bases between. Germline CDR1 reads MNHEY; CDR2 reads SVGAGI. CDR3 length: 14 amino acids. The CDR3 DNA sequence: TGTGCCAGCAGTTACTCGGGAGGACCTCCGGGGAATTTCTTT. Its protein is CASSYSGGPPGNFF.

This rearrangement joins TRBV6-6 to TRBJ1-1, with a possible D match to TRBD1 (5 bases). The CDR3 is 14 residues long. The germline gives CDR1 MNHNY, CDR2 SVGAGI (reference sequence). Trimming pared 4 bases from V and 3 bases from J, leaving 12 bases between. The CDR3 region is CASSFQGWDTEAFF. The DNA of the CDR3 is TGTGCCAGCAGTTTTCAGGGTTGGGACACTGAAGCTTTCTTT.

This rearrangement joins TRBV6-1 to TRBJ2-1; 10 nucleotides match TRBD1. The junction had 9 bases not matched to a gene; V was cut back by 2 bases and J by 5 bases. The CDR3 length is 17 residues. The germline V gene has CDR1 MNHNS and CDR2 SASEGT. The CDR3 DNA sequence: TGTGCCAGCAGTGAAACGGGGACAGGGGTAATCCACAATGAGCAGTTCTTC. Translating gives CASSETGTGVIHNEQFF.

In this sample, this clone turned up a few times. V gene TRBV28 combines with J gene TRBJ2-5; 7 bases map to TRBD2. Germline CDR1 reads MDHEN; CDR2 reads SYDVKM. J gave up 3 bases and V 5 bases, and 6 bases lay outside the gene matches. The CDR3 length is 14 residues. DNA of the CDR3: TGTGCCAGCAGTGGACACGGGAGGAAAGAGACCCAGTACTTC. It translates to CASSGHGRKETQYF.

This clone was observed a few times. V gene TRBV6-1 combines with J gene TRBJ1-5, with D possibly TRBD1 on 6 matching bases. Germline CDR1 reads MNHNS; CDR2 reads SASEGT. The CDR3 consists of 14 residues. Deletions cut 3 bases from V and 6 bases from J, with 12 bases between. This CDR3 is CASSDGGRGQPQHF. The CDR3 DNA follows: TGTGCCAGCAGTGACGGGGGGCGCGGTCAGCCCCAGCATTTT.

This clone came up a few times. The V gene is TRBV15, the J gene TRBJ2-5, with 8 bases identical to TRBD2. The ends lost 3 bases at V and 5 bases at J; junction bases unmatched: 8. Germline values: CDR1 LNHNV, CDR2 YYDKDF (reference sequence). This CDR3 region has 15 residues. The CDR3 here is CATSRRSAGEETQYF. The CDR3 DNA is TGTGCCACCAGCAGGCGGTCAGCGGGGGAGGAGACCCAGTACTTC.

This clone was observed a handful of times. The chain is built from TRBV11-2 and TRBJ2-6, with a weak D call TRBD2 (5 bases). The CDR3 consists of 16 residues. Germline V lookup: CDR1 SGHAT, CDR2 FQNNGV. The V gene lost 1 base and the J gene lost 1 base, with 8 bases spanning the gap. In DNA form, the CDR3 reads TGTGCCAGCAGCTTAGTCCCGGGGTCTGGGGCCAACGTCCTGACTTTC. Amino acid sequence: CASSLVPGSGANVLTF. Looking up the rest from reference TRBV11-2 and TRBJ2-6 gives the full variable domain: EAGVAQSPRYKIIEKRQSVAFWCNPISGHATLYWYQQILGQGPKLLIQFQNNGVVDDSQLPKDRFSAERLKGVDSTLKIQPAKLEDSAVYLCASSLVPGSGANVLTFGAGSRLTVL.

This rearrangement joins TRBV6-5 to TRBJ2-3; 14 nucleotides line up with TRBD2. This CDR3 comprises 15 residues. J lost 5 bases, V lost 6 bases, and 4 bases had no gene match. Per germline, CDR1 MNHEY and CDR2 SVGAGI. CDR3 protein: CASRRLAGGVDTQYF. In DNA form, the CDR3 reads TGTGCCAGCAGGAGACTAGCGGGAGGGGTAGATACGCAGTATTTT.

In its sample, this clone was seen a few times. This chain links TRBV14 with TRBJ2-7; D is uncertain. V lost 3 bases and J lost 5, with 23 bases in between. Germline CDR1 is SGHDN and CDR2 is FVKESK. The CDR3 contains 17 residues. The DNA of the CDR3 is TGTGCCAGCAGCCAGTCTTCACAGAGCCTTGATCCCCACGAGCAGTACTTC. Its protein is CASSQSSQSLDPHEQYF.

This clone was recorded many times. V and J are TRBV19 and TRBJ2-6; D gene unclear. The CDR3 contains 14 residues. The germline gives CDR1 LNHDA, CDR2 SQIVND (reference sequence). Trimming pared 8 bases from V and 0 bases from J, leaving 8 bases between. The CDR3, as DNA: TGTGCCAGTTCACTTTACTCTGGGGCCAACGTCCTGACTTTC. Its translation is CASSLYSGANVLTF.

J is TRBJ2-3 and V is TRBV12-5; D is undetermined. Trimming pared 7 bases from V and 2 bases from J, leaving 10 bases between. Germline V gene lookup returns CDR1 LGHNT and CDR2 FRNRAP. The CDR3 length is 13 residues. The CDR3 reads CASASGSTDTQYF. The CDR3 DNA follows: TGTGCTAGTGCTTCAGGATCCACAGATACGCAGTATTTT.

CDR3 bases: TGTGCCAGCAGCTTATGGCATGAGCAGTTCTTC. Translating it yields CASSLWHEQFF. The V gene is TRBV5-4, the J gene TRBJ2-1; D uncertain. Between the trimmed V and J ends, which lost 2 bases and 8 bases, there was a span of 5 bases. CDR3 length: 11 residues. Germline CDR1 SGHNT, CDR2 YYREEE (reference sequence). The full variable domain, rest sourced from reference TRBV5-4 and TRBJ2-1, is ETGVTQSPTHLIKTRGQQVTLRCSSQSGHNTVSWYQQALGQGPQFIFQYYREEENGRGNFPPRFSGLQFPNYSSELNVNALELDDSALYLCASSLWHEQFFGPGTRLTVL.

This clone was detected ten times or more. This rearrangement joins TRBV4-3 to TRBJ1-2; D gene unclear. The CDR3 spans 12 residues. CDR1 and CDR2 (germline): LGHNA, YSLEER. V was trimmed by 0 bases and J by 12 bases, leaving 11 bases between them. The CDR3 DNA reads TGCGCCAGCAGCCAAGATCGGACTATCCACACCTTC. It encodes CASSQDRTIHTF.

The V gene is TRBV28, the J gene TRBJ1-2, with TRBD1 matching over 10 bases. CDR3 length: 15 residues. Germline V CDR1 and CDR2: MDHEN, SYDVKM. V was pared by 1 base and J by 7 bases, with 6 bases of the junction left unmatched. For the CDR3, the DNA is TGTGCCAGCAGTTTATTTGACAGGGGGCTTGGTGGCTACACCTTC. Encoded protein: CASSLFDRGLGGYTF.